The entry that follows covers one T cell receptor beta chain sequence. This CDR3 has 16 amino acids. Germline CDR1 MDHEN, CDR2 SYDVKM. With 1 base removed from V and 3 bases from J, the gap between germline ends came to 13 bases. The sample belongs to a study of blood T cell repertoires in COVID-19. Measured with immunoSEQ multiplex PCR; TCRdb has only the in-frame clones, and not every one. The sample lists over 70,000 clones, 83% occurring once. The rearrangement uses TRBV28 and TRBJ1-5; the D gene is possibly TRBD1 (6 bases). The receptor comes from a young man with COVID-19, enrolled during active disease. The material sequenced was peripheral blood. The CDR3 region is CASSLFWTAANQPQHF. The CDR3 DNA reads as TGTGCCAGCAGTTTATTCTGGACAGCGGCCAATCAGCCCCAGCATTTT.